One sample yielded the 29 T cell receptor beta chains listed below, sequenced in a study of T cells in Graves' hyperthyroidism and ophthalmopathy. What was amplified from RNA transcripts were TCR beta CDR3 regions. TCR CDR3 regions were first amplified by RT-PCR with HTBI primers. MiXCR, applied by TCRdb to the multiplex PCR reads, yields one record per CDR3 protein. The data show some 800,000 distinct CDR3 sequences, with around 39% seen just once and 7.5% to 9.5% held by the top ten. Material: blood. Every receptor here comes from a man between 18 and 29 years old with Graves' hyperthyroidism.

This clonotype was counted at least ten times. The chain links TRBV2 to TRBJ2-7; D call uncertain. Germline CDR1 and CDR2: SNHLY and FYNNEI. The CDR3 runs 12 residues. With 4 bases removed from V and 6 bases from J, the gap between germline ends came to 10 bases. CDR3 sequence reads: CASSVGSGEQYF. CDR3 DNA: TGTGCCAGCAGTGTTGGTTCGGGCGAGCAGTACTTC.

The CDR3 region is CAWGDSAYEQYF. CDR3 DNA: TGTGCCTGGGGGGACAGCGCCTACGAGCAGTACTTC. The chain is built from TRBV5-6 and TRBJ2-7; maybe TRBD1 (7 bases). This CDR3 has 12 residues. Germline V lookup: CDR1 SGHDT, CDR2 YYEEEE. V was trimmed by 10 bases and J by 2 bases, leaving 13 bases between them.

This clonotype was counted many times. The chain couples TRBV20-1 to TRBJ2-5; 13 bases are shared with TRBD2. The CDR3 is 14 amino acids. Trimming took 6 bases from V and 2 from J; bases not matched to a gene: 3. Germline CDR1 DFQATT, CDR2 SNEGSKA (reference sequence). The CDR3 bases are TGCAGTGCCCCGGGACTAGCGGGGCAAGAGACCCAGTACTTC. It encodes CSAPGLAGQETQYF.

The genes are TRBV7-9 and TRBJ1-2; tentative D call: TRBD1 (6 bases). Germline CDR1 and CDR2: SEHNR and FQNEAQ (reference sequence). The CDR3 length is 13 residues. V was cut by 3 bases and J by 6 bases, with 11 bases left in between. Here the CDR3 DNA reads TGTGCCAGCAGCTTCTCAGGGGATGATGGCTACACCTTC. Protein sequence: CASSFSGDDGYTF.

This clonotype was seen only a few times. The genes are TRBV19 and TRBJ1-1; no definite D call. Trimming pared 3 bases from V and 0 bases from J, leaving 5 bases between. The CDR3 runs to 13 residues. Germline CDR1 is LNHDA and CDR2 is SQIVND (reference sequence). The CDR3 region has the DNA TGTGCCAGTAGTATTAACGTGAACACTGAAGCTTTCTTT. Amino acid sequence: CASSINVNTEAFF.

The chain carries TRBV27 and TRBJ2-7; possibly TRBD1 or TRBD2 for D (5 bases each). The CDR3 contains 14 residues. Trimming removed 3 bases from V and 3 bases from J, with 12 bases in between. The germline V gene has CDR1 MNHEY and CDR2 SMNVEV (reference sequence). For the CDR3, the DNA is TGTGCCAGCAGTTTTGAGGGGAAGGGCTACGAGCAGTACTTC. Translated, it gives CASSFEGKGYEQYF.

The CDR3 coding sequence is TGTGCCAGCAGCCAAGATGGAGAGACTAGCAGGAGGGCAGAGACCCAGTACTTC. Protein sequence: CASSQDGETSRRAETQYF. The rearrangement joins TRBV3-1 to TRBJ2-5; 7 bases match TRBD2. The junction had 14 bases not matched to a gene; V was cut back by 0 bases and J by 4 bases. The CDR3 extends over 18 amino acids. Per the germline V gene, CDR1 is LGHDT and CDR2 is YNNKEL (reference sequence).

J is TRBJ2-7 and V is TRBV20-1; no clear D. In germline, CDR1 is DFQATT, CDR2 SNEGSKA (reference sequence). The CDR3 loop spans 14 amino acids. V was cut by 3 bases and J by 0 bases, with 12 bases left in between. The CDR3 loop reads CSASDLLSSYEQYF. CDR3 DNA sequence: TGCAGTGCTAGTGACTTGCTATCCTCCTACGAGCAGTACTTC.

As to this clonotype: Mismatch with germline at one junction end may stem from a read error. The chain has TRBV7-9 and TRBJ1-1, with D uncertain. The CDR3 has 12 amino acids. Germline CDR1 is SEHNR and CDR2 is FQNEAQ (reference sequence). The CDR3 protein is CASRLRGPEAFF. CDR3 nucleotide sequence: TGTGCCAGCCGCTTACGGGGTCCTGAAGCTTTCTTT. The entire variable domain, with the rest obtained from reference TRBV7-9 and TRBJ1-1, is as follows: DTGVSQNPRHKITKRGQNVTFRCDPISEHNRLYWYRQTLGQGPEFLTYFQNEAQLEKSRLLSDRFSAERPKGSFSTLEIQRTEQGDSAMYLCASRLRGPEAFFGQGTRLTVV.

This sequence joins TRBV5-8 and TRBJ1-1, with 8 positions matching TRBD1. Germline lookup yields CDR1 SGHTS and CDR2 YDEGEE. J gave up 0 bases and V 3 bases, and 4 bases lay outside the gene matches. This CDR3 spans 15 amino acids. The CDR3 DNA reads TGTGCCAGCAGCTCAGGGGGCGCGATGAACACTGAAGCTTTCTTT. It encodes CASSSGGAMNTEAFF.

This sequence joins TRBV7-2 and TRBJ2-2; tentative D call: TRBD1 (5 bases). The length of the CDR3 is 14 residues. V gave up 2 bases and J gave up 6 bases, with 10 bases separating them. The germline V gene encodes CDR1 SGHTA and CDR2 FQGNSA. The CDR3 sequence: CASSLYRGPGELFF. As DNA, the CDR3 is TGTGCCAGCAGCTTATATAGGGGCCCCGGGGAGCTGTTTTTT.

In the case of this clonotype: A much more abundant neighbour one base away suggests this may be a read error. CDR3 DNA sequence: TGTGACATCAGTGAGCCTTCGACTGATTACGAGCAGTACTTC. The encoded protein is CDISEPSTDYEQYF. This chain connects TRBV24-1 to TRBJ2-7, with D unclear. From germline, CDR1 is KGHDR and CDR2 SFDVKD. CDR3 size: 14 residues.

In its sample, this clonotype was seen many times. The chain recombines TRBV29-1 with TRBJ1-2; perhaps TRBD1 as D (5 bases). The V and J ends lost 7 bases and 4 bases respectively, with 16 bases between them. The CDR3 spans 13 residues. The germline V gene encodes CDR1 SQVTM and CDR2 ANQGSEA. The DNA for the CDR3 is TGCAGCGCACAAGACAGTACCTTCTATGGCTACACCTTC. Protein: CSAQDSTFYGYTF.

As regards this clonotype: At one end the junction does not follow the germline gene, possibly because of a read error. The chain employs TRBV10-3 and TRBJ1-6; no firm D call. There are 13 residues in the CDR3. CDR1 is ENHRY, CDR2 SYGVKD, per germline. CDR3: CAISGHNNSPPHF. The CDR3 region has the DNA TGTGCCATCAGTGGGCACAATAATTCACCCCCCCACTTT.

The count of this clonotype is one. V gene TRBV10-2 combines with J gene TRBJ2-5, with TRBD2 identical over 12 bases. CDR3 size: 15 residues. V was clipped by 3 bases and J by 4 bases; unmatched bases: 3. CDR1 is WSHSY, CDR2 SAAADI, per germline. The CDR3 DNA follows: TGCGCCAGCAGTGAACCTAGCGGGGGGGCAGAGACCCAGTACTTC. Encoded protein: CASSEPSGGAETQYF.

Concerning this clonotype itself: The germline gene is not matched at one end of the junction; a read error may be the cause. This sequence joins TRBV20-1 and TRBJ2-2; a possible D gene is TRBD2 (5 bases). Germline-derived CDR1 and CDR2 are DFQATT and SNEGSKA (reference sequence). The CDR3 length is 14 residues. The CDR3 protein is CSARARSWTGELVF. The CDR3 DNA follows: TGCAGTGCTAGAGCCCGTTCGTGGACCGGGGAGCTGGTTTTT.

This clonotype was seen repeatedly, ten times or more. V is TRBV5-5 and J is TRBJ2-7, with 7 bases fitting TRBD2. Germline V gene lookup returns CDR1 SGHKS and CDR2 YYEKEE (reference sequence). J lost 1 base, V lost 0 bases, and 4 bases had no gene match. The CDR3 runs 15 residues. The CDR3 loop reads CASSLAAGLSYEQYF. The CDR3, as DNA: TGTGCCAGCAGCTTGGCAGCGGGGCTATCCTACGAGCAGTACTTC.

V gene TRBV5-1 combines with J gene TRBJ2-3, with D possibly matching TRBD1 (5 bases). Per the germline V gene, CDR1 is SGHRS and CDR2 is YFSETQ. The CDR3 has 15 amino acids. Deletions cut 0 bases from V and 5 bases from J, with 13 bases between. The CDR3 protein is CASSLGLGVGDTQYF. The CDR3 DNA reads TGCGCCAGCAGCTTGGGGCTAGGGGTTGGAGATACGCAGTATTTT.

V is TRBV12-3 or TRBV12-4 and J is TRBJ1-1; no firm D call. The CDR3 contains 11 residues. Trimming pared 5 bases from V and 7 bases from J, leaving 8 bases between. CDR3 DNA: TGTGCCAGCAGTGCACTGAGTGAAGCTTTCTTT. Translating gives CASSALSEAFF.

The gene calls are TRBV7-2 and TRBJ2-7; 7 nucleotides align to TRBD1. The V gene's germline CDR1 is SGHTA and CDR2 FQGNSA. CDR3 length equals 15 residues. With V trimmed by 4 bases and J by 4 bases, 10 bases remained unmatched. The CDR3 reads CASSSTDRPGYEQYF. Written as DNA, the CDR3 is TGTGCCAGCAGCTCGACGGACAGGCCGGGATACGAGCAGTACTTC.

This clonotype showed up just a few times. The chain is built from TRBV12-3 or TRBV12-4 and TRBJ1-2, with D possibly TRBD1 on 5 matching bases. The length of the CDR3 is 12 residues. Trimming removed 10 bases at V and 13 bases at J, with 22 bases between. CDR3 sequence reads: CATRGRGADCTF. For the CDR3, the DNA is TGTGCCACCCGGGGCCGAGGGGCCGACTGCACCTTC.

This sequence joins TRBV7-6 and TRBJ2-2; D is tentatively TRBD1 or TRBD2 (5 bases each). From germline, CDR1 is SGHVS and CDR2 FNYEAQ. Trimming took 1 base from V and 11 from J, leaving 14 bases between them. This CDR3 region has 14 residues. The CDR3 sequence is CASSLVLGTRELFF. For the CDR3, the DNA is TGTGCCAGCAGCTTAGTGTTGGGGACCCGCGAGCTGTTTTTT.

This clonotype was observed once. A much bigger clone sits one base away, suggesting this may be a read error. The chain joins TRBV6-4 to TRBJ1-2; D call uncertain. The CDR3 is made up of 13 amino acids. The ends were cut back, 3 bases at V and 5 bases at J, with 10 bases in the middle. From germline, CDR1 is MRHNA and CDR2 SNTAGT. The CDR3 coding sequence is TGTGCCAGCAGTGATCCAAGCGGGTATGGCTACACCTTC. Protein product: CASSDPSGYGYTF.

The rearrangement links TRBV11-1 to TRBJ2-7, with 10 bases lining up with TRBD2. Germline trimming cut 8 bases from V and 5 bases from J; bases unmatched to any gene: 12. The germline V gene has CDR1 SGHAT and CDR2 FQDESV (reference sequence). This CDR3 has 15 amino acids. This chain's CDR3 is CASLDPAGGLDEQYF. The CDR3 DNA reads as TGTGCCAGCTTAGACCCAGCGGGGGGGTTGGACGAGCAGTACTTC.

This clonotype was seen many times. The chain couples TRBV10-3 to TRBJ1-4, with D maybe TRBD1 (6 bases). The CDR3 contains 12 residues. V gave up 6 bases and J gave up 6 bases, with 8 bases separating them. CDR1 and CDR2 from the germline V gene are ENHRY and SYGVKD. The CDR3 region is CAIRWTDEKLFF. The CDR3 DNA sequence: TGTGCCATCAGATGGACAGATGAAAAACTGTTTTTT.

This sequence joins TRBV24-1 and TRBJ2-2, with TRBD1 identical over 12 bases. The CDR3 extends over 15 amino acids. Germline V lookup: CDR1 KGHDR, CDR2 SFDVKD. Unmatched junction bases numbered 1, after V lost 2 bases and J lost 7 bases. The DNA for the CDR3 is TGTGCCACCAGTGATTGGGACAGGGGGCTCGGGGAGCTGTTTTTT. Residues: CATSDWDRGLGELFF.

Many counts were recorded for this clonotype. The genes are TRBV6-6 and TRBJ2-6; maybe TRBD2 (6 bases). Germline V gene lookup returns CDR1 MNHNY and CDR2 SVGAGI (reference sequence). V was pared by 5 bases and J by 0 bases, with 8 bases between. The CDR3 extends over 15 amino acids. DNA of the CDR3: TGTGCCAGCAGTGGAGGGGCCTCTGGGGCCAACGTCCTGACTTTC. Its translation is CASSGGASGANVLTF.

This clonotype was observed many times. V gene TRBV7-8 combines with J gene TRBJ2-7; 7 bases align to TRBD2. Unmatched junction bases numbered 7, after V lost 5 bases and J lost 0 bases. This CDR3 spans 15 amino acids. Germline lookup yields CDR1 SGHVS and CDR2 FQNEAQ. The CDR3 bases are TGTGCCAGCAGCCTAGGCGGGGGATTCTCCTACGAGCAGTACTTC. Amino acid sequence: CASSLGGGFSYEQYF.

This clonotype appeared once. This sequence joins TRBV2 and TRBJ2-5, with D maybe TRBD1 (5 bases). Germline CDR1 and CDR2: SNHLY and FYNNEI. The CDR3 length is 14 residues. Trimming took 3 bases from V and 5 from J, leaving 13 bases between them. The CDR3 nucleotides read TGTGCCAGCAGTGACACAGGTTCCCACGAGACCCAGTACTTC. Translating gives CASSDTGSHETQYF.